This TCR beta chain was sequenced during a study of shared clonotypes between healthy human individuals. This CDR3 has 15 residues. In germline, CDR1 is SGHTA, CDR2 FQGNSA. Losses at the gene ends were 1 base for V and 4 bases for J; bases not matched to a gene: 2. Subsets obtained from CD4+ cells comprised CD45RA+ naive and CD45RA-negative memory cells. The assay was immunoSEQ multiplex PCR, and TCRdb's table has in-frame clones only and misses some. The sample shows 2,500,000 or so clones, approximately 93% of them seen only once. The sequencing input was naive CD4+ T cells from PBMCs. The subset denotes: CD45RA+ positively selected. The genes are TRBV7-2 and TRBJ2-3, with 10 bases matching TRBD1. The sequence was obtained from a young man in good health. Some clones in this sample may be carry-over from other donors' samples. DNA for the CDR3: TGTGCCAGCAGCTTAGTGGGGACAGGGGCAGATACGCAGTATTTT. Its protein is CASSLVGTGADTQYF. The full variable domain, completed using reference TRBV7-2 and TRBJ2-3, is GAGVSQSPSNKVTEKGKDVELRCDPISGHTALYWYRQSLGQGLEFLIYFQGNSAPDKSGLPSDRFSAERTGGSVSTLTIQRTQQEDSAVYLCASSLVGTGADTQYFGPGTRLTVL.